This T cell receptor beta chain was captured by sequencing in a study of a mutant IDH1 vaccine in newly diagnosed glioma. The assay was immunoSEQ multiplex PCR, and TCRdb's table has in-frame clones only and misses some. The data hold some 130,000 clones, with about 82% observed a single time. In regard to this clone: The antigen remains undetermined.

The V gene's germline CDR1 is MNHEY and CDR2 SMNVEV (reference sequence). There are 12 residues in the CDR3. Time point here: week 11, during vaccination. Alongside topical imiquimod, each dose of vaccine comprised 300 ug of mutant IDH1 20-mer peptide. The chain joins TRBV27 to TRBJ1-2, with 10 bases lining up with TRBD1. This clonotype originated in a man aged 35 to 55 with glioma. The material sequenced was PBMCs, taken from a glioma patient whose treatment included an IDH1 peptide vaccine. The CDR3 DNA follows: TGTCTAGACAGGGGGCGCAAAAATGGCTACACCTTC. It codes for CLDRGRKNGYTF.